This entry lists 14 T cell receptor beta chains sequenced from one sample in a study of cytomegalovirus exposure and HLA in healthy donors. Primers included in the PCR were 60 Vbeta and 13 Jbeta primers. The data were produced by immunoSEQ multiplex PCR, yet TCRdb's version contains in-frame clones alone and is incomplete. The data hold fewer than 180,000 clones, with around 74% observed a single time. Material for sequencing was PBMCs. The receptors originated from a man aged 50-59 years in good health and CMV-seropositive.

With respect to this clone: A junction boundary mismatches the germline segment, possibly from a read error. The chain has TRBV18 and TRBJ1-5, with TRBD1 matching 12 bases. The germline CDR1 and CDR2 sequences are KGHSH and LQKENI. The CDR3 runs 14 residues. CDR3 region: CASSRDRGHQSQHF. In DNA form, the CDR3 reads TGTGCCAGCTCCCGGGACAGGGGGCATCAGTCCCAGCATTTT.

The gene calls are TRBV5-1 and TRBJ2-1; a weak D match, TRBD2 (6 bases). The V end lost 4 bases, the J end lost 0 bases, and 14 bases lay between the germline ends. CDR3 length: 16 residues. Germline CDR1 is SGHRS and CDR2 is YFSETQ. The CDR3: CASSRGTESSYNEQFF. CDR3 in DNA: TGCGCCAGCAGCCGAGGGACTGAAAGCTCCTACAATGAGCAGTTCTTC.

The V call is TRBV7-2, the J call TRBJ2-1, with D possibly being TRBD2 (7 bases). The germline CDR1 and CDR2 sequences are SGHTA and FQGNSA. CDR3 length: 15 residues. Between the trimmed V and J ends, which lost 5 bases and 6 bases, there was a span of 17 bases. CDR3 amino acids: CASSTGAGEGNEQFF. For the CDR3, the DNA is TGTGCCAGCAGCACGGGGGCGGGAGAGGGCAATGAGCAGTTCTTC.

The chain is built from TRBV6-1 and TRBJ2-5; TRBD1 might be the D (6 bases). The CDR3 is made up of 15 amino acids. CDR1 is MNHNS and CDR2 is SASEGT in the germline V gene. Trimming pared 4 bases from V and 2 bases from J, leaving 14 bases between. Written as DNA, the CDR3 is TGTGCCAGCAGTGGAACCGGGACATCTCAAGAGACCCAGTACTTC. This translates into CASSGTGTSQETQYF.

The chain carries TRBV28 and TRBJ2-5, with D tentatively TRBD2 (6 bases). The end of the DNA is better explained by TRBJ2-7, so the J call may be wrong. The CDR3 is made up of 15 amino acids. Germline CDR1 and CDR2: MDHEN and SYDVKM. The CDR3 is CASRKSGYIPYEQYF. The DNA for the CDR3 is TGTGCCAGCAGAAAAAGCGGGTATATTCCCTACGAGCAGTACTTC.

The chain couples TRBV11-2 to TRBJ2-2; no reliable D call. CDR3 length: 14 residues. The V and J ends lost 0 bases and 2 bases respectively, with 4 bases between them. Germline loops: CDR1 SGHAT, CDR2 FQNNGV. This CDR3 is CASSLDINTGELFF. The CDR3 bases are TGTGCCAGCAGCTTAGATATCAACACCGGGGAGCTGTTTTTT.

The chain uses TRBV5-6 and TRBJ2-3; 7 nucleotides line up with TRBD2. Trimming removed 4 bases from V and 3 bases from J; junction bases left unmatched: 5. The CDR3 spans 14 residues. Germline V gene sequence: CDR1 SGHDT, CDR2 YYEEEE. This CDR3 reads CASSPGTITDTQYF. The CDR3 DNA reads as TGTGCCAGCAGCCCCGGGACTATTACAGATACGCAGTATTTT.

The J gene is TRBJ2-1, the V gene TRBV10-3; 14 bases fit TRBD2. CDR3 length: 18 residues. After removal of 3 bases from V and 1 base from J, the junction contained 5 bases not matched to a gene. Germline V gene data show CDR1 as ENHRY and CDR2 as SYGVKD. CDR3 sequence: CAISDFGTSGSSYNEQFF. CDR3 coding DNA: TGTGCCATCAGTGATTTCGGGACTAGCGGGAGTTCCTACAATGAGCAGTTCTTC.

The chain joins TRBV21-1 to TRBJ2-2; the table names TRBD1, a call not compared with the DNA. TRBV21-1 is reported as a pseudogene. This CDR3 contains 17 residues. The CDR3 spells CASSKEGQGGNTGELFF. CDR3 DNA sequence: TGTGCCAGCAGCAAAGAAGGACAGGGGGGGAACACCGGGGAGCTGTTTTTT.

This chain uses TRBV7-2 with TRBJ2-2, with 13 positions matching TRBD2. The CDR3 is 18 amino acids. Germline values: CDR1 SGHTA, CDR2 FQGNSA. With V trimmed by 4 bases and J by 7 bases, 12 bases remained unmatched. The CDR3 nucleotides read TGTGCCAGCAGCTCCTCCCATACTAGCGGGAGGGAGAACGGGGAGCTGTTTTTT. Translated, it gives CASSSSHTSGRENGELFF. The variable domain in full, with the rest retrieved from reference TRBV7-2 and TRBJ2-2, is GAGVSQSPSNKVTEKGKDVELRCDPISGHTALYWYRQSLGQGLEFLIYFQGNSAPDKSGLPSDRFSAERTGGSVSTLTIQRTQQEDSAVYLCASSSSHTSGRENGELFFGEGSRLTVL.

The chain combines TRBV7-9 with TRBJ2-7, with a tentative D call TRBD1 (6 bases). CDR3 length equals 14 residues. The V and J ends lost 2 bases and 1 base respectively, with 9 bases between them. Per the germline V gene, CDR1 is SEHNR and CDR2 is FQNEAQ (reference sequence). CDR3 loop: CASSLSQGSYEQYF. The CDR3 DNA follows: TGTGCCAGCAGCTTATCACAGGGTTCCTACGAGCAGTACTTC.

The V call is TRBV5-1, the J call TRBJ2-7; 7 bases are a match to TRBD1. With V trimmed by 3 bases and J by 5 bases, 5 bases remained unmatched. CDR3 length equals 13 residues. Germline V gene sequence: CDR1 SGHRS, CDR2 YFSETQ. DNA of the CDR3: TGCGCCAGCAGCTCGGACAGGCTCAACGAGCAGTACTTC. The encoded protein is CASSSDRLNEQYF. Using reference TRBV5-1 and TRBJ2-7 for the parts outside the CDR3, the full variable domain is KAGVTQTPRYLIKTRGQQVTLSCSPISGHRSVSWYQQTPGQGLQFLFEYFSETQRNKGNFPGRFSGRQFSNSRSEMNVSTLELGDSALYLCASSSDRLNEQYFGPGTRLTVT.

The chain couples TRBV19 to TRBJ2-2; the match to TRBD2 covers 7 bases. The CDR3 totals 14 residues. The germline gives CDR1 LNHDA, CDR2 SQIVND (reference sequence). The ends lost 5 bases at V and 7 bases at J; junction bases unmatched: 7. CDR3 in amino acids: CASSLKLAFGELFF. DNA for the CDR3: TGTGCCAGTAGTCTCAAACTAGCGTTCGGGGAGCTGTTTTTT.

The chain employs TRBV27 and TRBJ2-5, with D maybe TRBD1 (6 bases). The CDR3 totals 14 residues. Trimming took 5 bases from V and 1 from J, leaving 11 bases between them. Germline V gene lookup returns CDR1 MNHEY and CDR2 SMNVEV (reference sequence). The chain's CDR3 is CASSIQGSQETQYF. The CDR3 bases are TGTGCCAGCAGTATACAGGGATCCCAAGAGACCCAGTACTTC.